The TCR beta chain under discussion was sequenced for a study of HIV-infected patients and healthy controls. Reverse transcription used 500 to 550 ng RNA and constant-region primers for alpha and beta. Using multiplexing indices, alpha and beta chain libraries were generated apart by chain-specific third strand synthesis. TCRdb reprocessed the 5' RACE reads with MiXCR, giving one entry per CDR3 protein. The sample lists more than 3,500 distinct CDR3 sequences; 28% were seen once. In regard to this clonotype: As yet, its antigen is unknown.

Regarding the study as a whole: The seeming recovery of the Gini index after therapy in HIV-infected patients vanished in size-matched data. Size-matching overweighted rare events from HIV-infected data when comparing patients with controls.

Trimming took off 0 bases at V and 5 bases at J, with 17 bases between the two ends. The CDR3 extends over 16 amino acids. Germline V lookup: CDR1 DFQATT, CDR2 SNEGSKA (reference sequence). Antiretroviral therapy had run roughly three months, about 14 weeks, before follow-up blood collection. Whole blood was used without fractionation, so all unsorted peripheral T cells were included. Sequencing used blood, obtained during antiretroviral therapy. The receptor's source is an adult with HIV infection. J is TRBJ2-4 and V is TRBV20-1; D gene ambiguous. The CDR3 DNA reads as TGCAGTGCTAGAGATCTTAAACCCGGGTTGGAAAACATTCAGTACTTC. Translated, it gives CSARDLKPGLENIQYF.